This T cell receptor (beta chain) was sequenced in a study of CD8 T cells in Susac syndrome. The CDR3 loop spans 15 amino acids. V was clipped by 9 bases and J by 2 bases; unmatched bases: 6. Germline CDR1 reads SNHLY; CDR2 reads FYNNEI. Sequencing targeted TCR beta in blood CD8+ and CD4+ T cells. The healthy controls were matched to patients by age and sex. Negative isolation was used for CD8+ and CD4+ T cells, and FACS enrichment was applied to TEMRA cells. RNA was extracted with the RNeasy kit, and a quantity of roughly 0.45 to 1 ug was reverse transcribed using random hexamers. Multiplex immunoSEQ PCR targeted 54 Vbeta and 13 Jbeta TCR beta segments. TCRdb passed the immunoSEQ multiplex PCR reads through MiXCR, listing each CDR3 protein once. The sample lists under 150,000 distinct CDR3 sequences, 94% occurring once.

The source is a human donor in good health. The specimen was CD8+ T cells from PBMCs. The rearrangement links TRBV2 to TRBJ2-3; 12 positions match TRBD2. The CDR3 sequence: CASTGLAGNTDTQYF. DNA for the CDR3: TGTGCCAGTACCGGACTAGCGGGGAACACAGATACGCAGTATTTT.